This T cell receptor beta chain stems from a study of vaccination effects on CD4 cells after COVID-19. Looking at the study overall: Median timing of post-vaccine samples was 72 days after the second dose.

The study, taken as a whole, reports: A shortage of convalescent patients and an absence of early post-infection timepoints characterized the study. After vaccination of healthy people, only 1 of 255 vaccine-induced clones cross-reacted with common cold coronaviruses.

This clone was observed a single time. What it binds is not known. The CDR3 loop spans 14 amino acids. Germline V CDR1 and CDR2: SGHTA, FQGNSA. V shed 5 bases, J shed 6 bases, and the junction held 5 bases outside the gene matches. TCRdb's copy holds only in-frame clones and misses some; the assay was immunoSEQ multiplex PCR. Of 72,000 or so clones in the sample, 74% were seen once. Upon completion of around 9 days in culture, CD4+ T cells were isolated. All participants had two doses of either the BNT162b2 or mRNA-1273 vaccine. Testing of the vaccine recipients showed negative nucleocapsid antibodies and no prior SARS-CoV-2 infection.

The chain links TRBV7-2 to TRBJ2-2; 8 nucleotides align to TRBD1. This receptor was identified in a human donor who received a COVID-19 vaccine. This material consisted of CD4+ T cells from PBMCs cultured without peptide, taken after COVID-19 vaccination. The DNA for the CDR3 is TGTGCCAGCAGCATGACAGGGGTACCCGGGGAGCTGTTTTTT. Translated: CASSMTGVPGELFF.